This is a list of T cell receptor beta chains from one sample in a study of CD8 T cells in ankylosing spondylitis. TCRdb called the 5' RACE reads again in MiXCR, with one record for every CDR3 protein. There are 300,000 to 350,000 distinct CDR3 sequences in the sample; roughly 14% occur only once, and 0.85% to 1.4% lies in the top ten. What was sequenced was blood, either unsorted or a sorted T cell fraction (not recorded which). Receptors were obtained from a male donor with ankylosing spondylitis or in good health (not recorded which). Each CDR3 is given with its conserved first and last residue. The D gene is left open where the match is weak. Size is stated for part of the rows, as once, few or many counts, or as a class when the clone is expanded.

CDR3	DNA	J	length	size	D	V
CASSQFRDRDETQYF	TGTGCCAGCAGCCAGTTTCGGGACAGGGATGAGACCCAGTACTTC	TRBJ2-5	15	NA	TRBD1	TRBV4-2
CASRGLWVDEQFF	TGCGCCAGCAGGGGCTTATGGGTCGATGAGCAGTTCTTC	TRBJ2-1	13	few	NA	TRBV4-1
CASTQGVKDTEAFF	TGTGCCAGCACCCAGGGGGTAAAGGACACTGAAGCTTTCTTT	TRBJ1-1	14	few	TRBD1	TRBV7-9
CSVLPLGPGTDTQYF	TGCAGCGTTCTGCCCCTGGGCCCAGGTACAGATACGCAGTATTTT	TRBJ2-3	15	many	NA	TRBV29-1
CSAQDRGSFYEQYF	TGCAGTGCCCAGGACAGGGGTTCTTTCTACGAGCAGTACTTC	TRBJ2-7	14	few	TRBD1	TRBV20-1
CASRRAPETQYF	TGTGCCAGCAGGCGGGCCCCAGAGACCCAGTACTTC	TRBJ2-5	12	NA	NA	TRBV6-5
CASSQGSGQLNTEAFF	TGTGCCAGCAGCCAAGGCTCGGGACAGCTGAACACTGAAGCTTTCTTT	TRBJ1-1	16	few	TRBD1	TRBV4-2
CASRPQETQYF	TGTGCCAGCAGGCCCCAAGAGACCCAGTACTTC	TRBJ2-5	11	NA	NA	TRBV27
CASTPPRITGELFF	TGTGCCAGCACCCCCCCCAGGATCACCGGGGAGCTGTTTTTT	TRBJ2-2	14	many	NA	TRBV28
CASSLRGGVGTYEQYF	TGTGCCAGCAGCTTACGGGGAGGGGTAGGAACCTACGAGCAGTACTTC	TRBJ2-7	16	NA	TRBD2	TRBV7-9
CASSLGAGTGDYNEQFF	TGTGCCAGCAGTTTAGGGGCCGGGACAGGGGACTACAATGAGCAGTTCTTC	TRBJ2-1	17	few	TRBD1	TRBV12-3/TRBV12-4
CASGGTRGTEAFF	TGTGCCTCGGGGGGGACCAGGGGCACTGAAGCTTTCTTT	TRBJ1-1	13	NA	NA	TRBV30
CASSQDRDEQYF	TGCGCCAGCAGCCAGGATCGGGACGAGCAGTACTTC	TRBJ2-7	12	many	NA	TRBV5-1
CASSLRTGYTF	TGTGCCAGCAGTTTGCGGACTGGCTACACCTTC	TRBJ1-2	11	NA	NA	TRBV12-3/TRBV12-4
CASRRGGTDTQYF	TGTGCCAGCAGACGGGGGGGCACAGATACGCAGTATTTT	TRBJ2-3	13	NA	TRBD2	TRBV27
CASSTRTDSGYTF	TGTGCCAGCAGCACGCGAACAGATAGTGGCTACACCTTC	TRBJ1-2	13	few	NA	TRBV7-9
CASSPDRAPGYTF	TGTGCCAGCAGTCCTGACAGGGCCCCCGGCTACACCTTC	TRBJ1-2	13	many	TRBD1	TRBV12-3/TRBV12-4